This paragraph reports one T cell receptor beta chain. What it binds is unknown. The data belong to a study of cytomegalovirus exposure and HLA in healthy donors. Study-wide points: Per a prior analysis, the majority of TCR beta V segments were productive roughly 90% or roughly 30% of the time. Three chains tied to CMV proved CMV antigen-specific in vitro. Reportedly, diagnosis of cytomegalovirus status by the classifier showed high specificity and sensitivity.

Per the germline V gene, CDR1 is SQVTM and CDR2 is ANQGSEA. This CDR3 region has 13 residues. Trimming pared 0 bases from V and 4 bases from J, leaving 8 bases between. This PCR relied on a set of 60 Vbeta primers and 13 Jbeta primers. The protocol was immunoSEQ multiplex PCR, while the TCRdb copy is restricted to in-frame clones and leaves out a portion. The table records about 130,000 clones, under 80% of them present only once. The sequencing input was PBMCs. This sequence joins TRBV29-1 and TRBJ2-3, with D possibly being TRBD1 (6 bases). This TCR was recovered from a man aged 35 to 55 in good health and CMV-seropositive. CDR3 in DNA: TGCAGCGTTGAAGAAGAGGGGGCAGATACGCAGTATTTT. It translates to CSVEEEGADTQYF.